The 20 T cell receptor beta chains in this list originate from one sample, sequenced in a study of T cell repertoires in aging, cancer and after chemotherapy. Peripheral blood genomic DNA, not sorted cells or RNA, was the template. TRB rearrangements spanning V, D and J were amplified using mixed TRB-A/B primers. TCRdb fed the multiplex PCR reads into MiXCR, producing one record per CDR3 protein. This sample has under 7,000 distinct CDR3 sequences, with 21% found just once. Source material: blood. The receptors shown here come from a human donor with a blood cancer.

Turning to this clonotype: At one of its ends the junction is not consistent with the germline gene, which may arise from a read error. The V and J genes are TRBV10-2 and TRBJ2-3; 8 bases map to TRBD1. The length of the CDR3 is 13 residues. Germline V CDR1 and CDR2: WSHSY, SAAADI. The CDR3 reads CASSGQGTGTQYF. The CDR3 DNA follows: TGCGCCAGCAGTGGACAGGGGACAGGTACGCAGTATTTT.

This clonotype is medium-sized by share. The V call is TRBV19, the J call TRBJ1-2; D unclear. Germline V gene lookup returns CDR1 LNHDA and CDR2 SQIVND (reference sequence). The germline V and J ends were trimmed by 3 bases and 5 bases, with 1 base remaining between them. The CDR3 spans 10 residues. CDR3 nucleotide sequence: TGTGCCAGTAGTATTTATGGCTACACCTTC. This codes for CASSIYGYTF.

This clonotype counts as medium-sized (0.01 to 0.1%). The rearrangement links TRBV27 to TRBJ1-4, with 7 bases lining up with TRBD1. Trimming removed 5 bases from V and 4 bases from J; junction bases left unmatched: 7. This CDR3 has 15 amino acids. The germline CDR1 and CDR2 sequences are MNHEY and SMNVEV (reference sequence). CDR3 bases: TGTGCCAGCAGTCCTCCGGACAGGCTTAATGAAAAACTGTTTTTT. Protein sequence: CASSPPDRLNEKLFF.

The DNA for the CDR3 is TGTGCCAGCAGACCTGGACAGGGGGTCTACTATGGCTACACCTTC. As protein: CASRPGQGVYYGYTF. The V and J genes are TRBV6-2 or TRBV6-3 and TRBJ1-2; 10 bases are a match to TRBD1. The germline gives CDR1 MNHEY, CDR2 SVGEGT. With V trimmed by 6 bases and J by 3 bases, 7 bases remained unmatched. The CDR3 is made up of 15 amino acids.

V and J are TRBV6-6 and TRBJ1-1; D is perhaps TRBD1 (5 bases). The CDR3 sequence is 12 residues long. Germline lookup yields CDR1 MNHNY and CDR2 SVGAGI (reference sequence). The CDR3 region is CVTAGWNTEAFF. In DNA form, the CDR3 reads TGTGTCACTGCAGGGTGGAACACTGAAGCTTTCTTT.

The sample holds a few counts of this clonotype. The rearrangement joins TRBV5-1 to TRBJ2-7; possibly TRBD2 for D (6 bases). Deletions cut 5 bases from V and 3 bases from J, with 15 bases between. CDR3 length: 14 amino acids. Germline CDR1 and CDR2: SGHRS and YFSETQ. This chain's CDR3 is CASSIKPGDYEQYF. For the CDR3, the DNA is TGCGCCAGCAGTATTAAACCGGGAGACTACGAGCAGTACTTC.

The chain recombines TRBV28 with TRBJ1-1; 7 bases fit TRBD1. The CDR3 contains 16 residues. Unmatched junction bases numbered 10, after V lost 4 bases and J lost 2 bases. Germline V gene lookup returns CDR1 MDHEN and CDR2 SYDVKM. The DNA for the CDR3 is TGTGCCAGCAGTTCCTTTGGGGGACAGACCAACACTGAAGCTTTCTTT. As protein: CASSSFGGQTNTEAFF.

This clonotype is labeled as medium-sized (0.01 to 0.1%). This CDR3 reads CAWSVLAGGKDTQYF. The DNA for the CDR3 is TGTGCCTGGAGTGTACTAGCGGGGGGGAAAGATACGCAGTATTTT. This rearrangement joins TRBV30 to TRBJ2-3, with 13 bases aligning to TRBD2. The CDR3 has 15 residues. The ends lost 0 bases at V and 5 bases at J; junction bases unmatched: 2. CDR1 is GTSNPN, CDR2 SVGIG, per germline (reference sequence).

With respect to this clonotype: A clone one base away is much larger, so this may be a read error. The chain combines TRBV5-4 with TRBJ2-6, with 10 bases matching TRBD1. CDR1 is SGHNT, CDR2 YYREEE, per germline (reference sequence). The CDR3 is made up of 20 amino acids. V shed 1 base, J shed 3 bases, and the junction held 13 bases outside the gene matches. The CDR3 sequence: CASSLWLPGQGSVGANVLTF. The CDR3 DNA reads TGTGCCAGCAGCTTGTGGTTACCGGGACAGGGGTCAGTTGGGGCCAACGTCCTGACTTTC.

In its sample, this clonotype is medium-sized. This chain uses TRBV6-5 with TRBJ2-7; D might be TRBD1 or TRBD2, each matching 5 bases. Germline V gene sequence: CDR1 MNHEY, CDR2 SVGAGI. V was shortened by 8 bases and J by 2 bases, with 19 bases between the two germline ends. The CDR3 totals 15 residues. The CDR3 reads CASGVLGTWPYEQYF. For the CDR3, the DNA is TGTGCCAGCGGAGTCTTGGGGACGTGGCCCTACGAGCAGTACTTC.

There are a few counts of this clonotype. The V gene is TRBV6-1, the J gene TRBJ1-2; D is ambiguous. V was clipped by 2 bases and J by 4 bases, with 17 bases between them. Germline V gene data show CDR1 as MNHNS and CDR2 as SASEGT. The CDR3 runs 16 residues. Written as DNA, the CDR3 is TGTGCCAGCAGTGAAACCTTAGACACCCCTGGCTATGGCTACACCTTC. Translated, it gives CASSETLDTPGYGYTF.

By proportion, this clonotype is medium-sized. The CDR3 loop reads CATSGTDQETQYF. The CDR3 DNA follows: TGTGCCACTTCAGGGACGGATCAAGAGACCCAGTACTTC. The chain recombines TRBV6-6 with TRBJ2-5, with D perhaps being TRBD1 or TRBD2 (5 bases each). Germline CDR1 is MNHNY and CDR2 is SVGAGI (reference sequence). This CDR3 is 13 amino acids long. The V end lost 10 bases, the J end lost 2 bases, and 14 bases lay between the germline ends.

This clonotype came up a few times. J is TRBJ1-1 and V is TRBV10-1; D not resolved. CDR1 is WNHNN, CDR2 SYGVQD, per germline (reference sequence). Between the trimmed V and J ends, which lost 3 bases and 2 bases, there was a span of 1 base. The CDR3 covers 11 residues. The DNA for the CDR3 is TGCGCCAGCAGTGATAACACTGAAGCTTTCTTT. Translating gives CASSDNTEAFF.

The chain couples TRBV6-1 to TRBJ1-1; TRBD1 agrees at 10 bases. Germline CDR1 reads MNHNS; CDR2 reads SASEGT. The CDR3 covers 16 residues. The trim removed 3 bases at V and 3 bases at J, leaving 7 bases unmatched. The CDR3 loop reads CASSEDRGSLDTEAFF. CDR3 DNA: TGTGCCAGCAGTGAGGACAGGGGGTCTTTGGACACTGAAGCTTTCTTT.

This clonotype has only a few counts. This chain joins TRBV19 and TRBJ1-1, with D perhaps matching TRBD1 (6 bases). CDR1 is LNHDA and CDR2 is SQIVND in the germline V gene (reference sequence). The CDR3 totals 14 residues. Between the trimmed V and J ends, which lost 1 base and 3 bases, there was a span of 9 bases. This CDR3 reads CASSIVRGYTEAFF. The CDR3 region has the DNA TGTGCCAGTAGTATAGTGAGGGGGTACACTGAAGCTTTCTTT.

In its sample, this clonotype is medium-sized. The chain recombines TRBV5-4 with TRBJ1-1; perhaps TRBD1 as D (6 bases). V shed 4 bases and J shed 1 base, with 17 bases lying between them. CDR1 is SGHNT, CDR2 YYREEE, per germline (reference sequence). The CDR3 totals 16 residues. The CDR3 loop reads CASSGVNRVANTEAFF. DNA of the CDR3: TGTGCCAGCAGCGGAGTAAACAGGGTTGCGAACACTGAAGCTTTCTTT.

This clonotype has more than one count but fewer than ten. The rearrangement joins TRBV29-1 to TRBJ1-1, with D maybe TRBD1 (6 bases). The germline gives CDR1 SQVTM, CDR2 ANQGSEA. The CDR3 spans 15 residues. V was clipped by 0 bases and J by 0 bases, with 11 bases between them. DNA for the CDR3: TGCAGCGTTGAAGATCCGACAGGTATGAACACTGAAGCTTTCTTT. Its protein is CSVEDPTGMNTEAFF. Combining the CDR3 with reference TRBV29-1 and TRBJ1-1 gives the whole variable domain SAVISQKPSRDICQRGTSLTIQCQVDSQVTMMFWYRQQPGQSLTLIATANQGSEATYESGFVIDKFPISRPNLTFSTLTVSNMSPEDSSIYLCSVEDPTGMNTEAFFGQGTRLTVV.

The rearrangement links TRBV11-2 to TRBJ1-2; no definite D call. V lost 3 bases and J lost 4, with 21 bases in between. CDR1 SGHAT and CDR2 FQNNGV come from the germline V gene. CDR3 length: 17 residues. The CDR3 coding sequence is TGTGCCAGCAGCTTCGTTAGTCTGGGCCCAGTTATCTATGGCTACACCTTC. Amino acid sequence: CASSFVSLGPVIYGYTF.

This clonotype ranks as medium-sized (0.01 to 0.1%). The chain couples TRBV19 to TRBJ1-5; 8 bases align to TRBD1. The CDR3 is 13 amino acids. Per the germline V gene, CDR1 is LNHDA and CDR2 is SQIVND (reference sequence). The ends lost 6 bases at V and 7 bases at J; junction bases unmatched: 5. This CDR3 reads CASRDRVGQPQHF. The DNA for the CDR3 is TGTGCCAGTAGGGACAGGGTCGGGCAGCCCCAGCATTTT.

The rearrangement joins TRBV6-1 to TRBJ1-3; the match to TRBD1 covers 8 bases. The CDR3 is 15 residues long. The V segment lost 5 bases and the J segment 0 bases; nucleotides outside the gene matches: 3. Germline V CDR1 and CDR2: MNHNS, SASEGT. CDR3 nucleotides: TGTGCCAGCAGTTTGACAGGGGACTCTGGAAACACCATATATTTT. Its translation is CASSLTGDSGNTIYF.